The 25 T cell receptor beta chains listed next were all sequenced from one sample in a study of shared T cell receptors in the human thymus. The data were produced by immunoSEQ multiplex PCR, yet TCRdb's version contains in-frame clones alone and is incomplete. The sample includes hundreds of thousands of clones, over 90% seen only once; the top ten take approximately 0.018%. Sequencing was carried out using thymocytes. The receptors were sampled from a human donor.

V and J are TRBV5-1 and TRBJ1-2, with 7 positions matching TRBD1. The CDR3 runs 17 residues. The germline V gene has CDR1 SGHRS and CDR2 YFSETQ. The V gene end was trimmed by 1 base and the J gene end by 1 base; junction bases not matched to a gene: 10. DNA of the CDR3: TGCGCCAGCAGCTTGAAACAGGGGAAGCCCCTTAACTATGGCTACACCTTC. Its protein product is CASSLKQGKPLNYGYTF.

The V and J genes are TRBV14 and TRBJ2-1; a weak D match, TRBD2 (5 bases). Germline V gene lookup returns CDR1 SGHDN and CDR2 FVKESK. The CDR3 is 16 residues long. The germline V and J ends were trimmed by 1 base and 5 bases, with 15 bases remaining between them. The CDR3 here is CASSQGIWGVHNEQFF. CDR3 nucleotide sequence: TGTGCCAGCAGCCAAGGAATTTGGGGAGTTCACAATGAGCAGTTCTTC.

The chain uses TRBV6-1 and TRBJ2-5; the D is unclear. The CDR3 loop spans 12 amino acids. Between the trimmed V and J ends, which lost 6 bases and 7 bases, there was a span of 12 bases. Germline lookup yields CDR1 MNHNS and CDR2 SASEGT. The CDR3 nucleotides are TGTGCCAGCAGCCTTACTCCGGGGACCCAGTACTTC. This encodes CASSLTPGTQYF.

V usage is TRBV11-2 and J usage is TRBJ2-7; D is possibly TRBD2 (6 bases). The germline V and J ends were trimmed by 4 bases and 0 bases, with 16 bases remaining between them. Per germline, CDR1 SGHAT and CDR2 FQNNGV. This CDR3 contains 16 residues. CDR3 nucleotides: TGTGCCAGCAGCTACTCCACCGGGACTCGCTCCTACGAGCAGTACTTC. This codes for CASSYSTGTRSYEQYF.

The rearrangement joins TRBV14 to TRBJ2-1; the match to TRBD2 covers 11 bases. V was clipped by 0 bases and J by 7 bases; unmatched bases: 5. From germline, CDR1 is SGHDN and CDR2 FVKESK. The CDR3 runs 16 residues. The CDR3 sequence: CASSQDRLAGGNEQFF. CDR3 nucleotides: TGTGCCAGCAGCCAAGATAGGCTAGCGGGAGGAAATGAGCAGTTCTTC. Combining the CDR3 with reference TRBV14 and TRBJ2-1 gives the whole variable domain EAGVTQFPSHSVIEKGQTVTLRCDPISGHDNLYWYRRVMGKEIKFLLHFVKESKQDESGMPNNRFLAERTGGTYSTLKVQPAELEDSGVYFCASSQDRLAGGNEQFFGPGTRLTVL.

The chain links TRBV28 to TRBJ1-4; D is undetermined. The ends were cut back, 2 bases at V and 0 bases at J, with 13 bases in the middle. This CDR3 spans 17 amino acids. Germline V gene data show CDR1 as MDHEN and CDR2 as SYDVKM. CDR3 bases: TGTGCCAGCAGTTTAGGGTCTCGGAGTGCAACTAATGAAAAACTGTTTTTT. Amino acids: CASSLGSRSATNEKLFF.

V usage is TRBV15 and J usage is TRBJ1-2; D is ambiguous. The germline CDR1 and CDR2 sequences are LNHNV and YYDKDF (reference sequence). This CDR3 region has 16 residues. Trimming left V 1 base short and J 13 bases short, with 25 bases between. CDR3 nucleotide sequence: TGTGCCACCAGCAGAGTATTCTTAAAGGTACCAGGCGGATTCACCTTC. It yields the protein CATSRVFLKVPGGFTF.

This clone was seen only once. The CDR3 nucleotides read TGTGCCAGCAGTTACCCCCGGTTGGACTGCCCCTACGAGCAGTACTTC. It yields the protein CASSYPRLDCPYEQYF. The V gene is TRBV6-5, the J gene TRBJ2-7, with D maybe TRBD2 (5 bases). V dropped 2 bases and J dropped 2 bases, with 16 bases sitting between them. Germline V CDR1 and CDR2: MNHEY, SVGAGI. This CDR3 region has 16 residues.

A single count supports this clone. The chain links TRBV4-1 to TRBJ1-1, with TRBD1 as a possible D gene (6 bases). Trimming cost V 0 bases and J 3 bases, with 20 bases left between them. Germline CDR1 MGHRA, CDR2 YSYEKL. The CDR3 is 18 residues long. The CDR3 bases are TGCGCCAGCAGCCAAGATGGGCCTCCGGGGAGGGGGGACACTGAAGCTTTCTTT. This sequence encodes CASSQDGPPGRGDTEAFF.

The rearrangement joins TRBV5-4 to TRBJ2-3; TRBD2 aligns across 14 bases. The length of the CDR3 is 18 residues. CDR1 SGHNT and CDR2 YYREEE come from the germline V gene (reference sequence). J was trimmed by 2 bases and V by 5 bases; bases with no gene match: 10. CDR3 DNA sequence: TGTGCCAGCAGTCCGGGACTAGCGGGAGTAAAGACCACAGATACGCAGTATTTT. This codes for CASSPGLAGVKTTDTQYF.

V usage is TRBV5-4 and J usage is TRBJ2-1; 8 bases map to TRBD2. The CDR3 sequence is 17 residues long. CDR1 SGHNT and CDR2 YYREEE come from the germline V gene (reference sequence). V was clipped by 0 bases and J by 0 bases; unmatched bases: 5. CDR3 nucleotides: TGTGCCAGCAGCTTGGGGGAGCGGGAGAGCTCCTACAATGAGCAGTTCTTC. Translating it yields CASSLGERESSYNEQFF. Together with reference TRBV5-4 and TRBJ2-1, the CDR3 gives the full variable domain: ETGVTQSPTHLIKTRGQQVTLRCSSQSGHNTVSWYQQALGQGPQFIFQYYREEENGRGNFPPRFSGLQFPNYSSELNVNALELDDSALYLCASSLGERESSYNEQFFGPGTRLTVL.

The chain carries TRBV6-5 and TRBJ2-7; 7 nucleotides agree with TRBD1. CDR1 and CDR2 (germline): MNHEY, SVGAGI. V dropped 6 bases and J dropped 0; count of bases not matched to a gene: 8. The CDR3 is 15 amino acids. CDR3 DNA: TGTGCCAGCAGCCTCGGACAGGTTAGCTCCTACGAGCAGTACTTC. Protein sequence: CASSLGQVSSYEQYF.

V is TRBV5-4 and J is TRBJ2-1, with 14 bases lining up with TRBD2. This CDR3 contains 18 residues. Looked up from germline, CDR1 is SGHNT and CDR2 is YYREEE (reference sequence). The V segment lost 2 bases and the J segment 9 bases; nucleotides outside the gene matches: 13. CDR3 sequence reads: CASSFDPTTSGRVGEQFF. The CDR3 DNA reads TGTGCCAGCAGCTTCGACCCAACGACTAGCGGGAGGGTCGGTGAGCAGTTCTTC.

The chain recombines TRBV2 with TRBJ1-2; D gene ambiguous. Germline-derived CDR1 and CDR2 are SNHLY and FYNNEI. The CDR3 consists of 12 residues. Trimming stripped 5 bases from V and 8 bases from J, with 12 bases between. The CDR3 nucleotides read TGTGCCAGCAGTTCTTTGGACCCCGGCTACACCTTC. Translation: CASSSLDPGYTF.

This clone was seen a single time. The rearrangement uses TRBV5-1 and TRBJ2-3; D may be TRBD1 or TRBD2 (6 bases each). CDR1 is SGHRS and CDR2 is YFSETQ in the germline V gene. The CDR3 is 17 residues long. The ends were cut back, 4 bases at V and 2 bases at J, with 20 bases in the middle. The CDR3 loop reads CASSRYPEGGNTDTQYF. The DNA for the CDR3 is TGCGCCAGCAGCCGGTACCCAGAGGGGGGCAACACAGATACGCAGTATTTT.

CDR3 nucleotides: TGCAGCCACCTTGGAGCGAACACTGAAGCTTTCTTT. Residues: CSHLGANTEAFF. The chain links TRBV29-1 to TRBJ1-1, with unresolved D. Trimming removed 8 bases from V and 1 base from J, with 11 bases in between. CDR1 and CDR2 from the germline V gene are SQVTM and ANQGSEA. The CDR3 loop spans 12 amino acids.

The chain carries TRBV5-5 and TRBJ2-3, with unresolved D. The V end was cut by 0 bases, the J end by 2 bases, with 13 bases between. CDR1 and CDR2 (germline): SGHKS, YYEKEE (reference sequence). The CDR3 is made up of 16 amino acids. As DNA, the CDR3 is TGTGCCAGCAGCTTGGATCGTGAGGCCCCCACAGATACGCAGTATTTT. Translating it yields CASSLDREAPTDTQYF.

The V call is TRBV6-5, the J call TRBJ1-1; perhaps TRBD1 as D (6 bases). The CDR3 length is 13 residues. CDR1 MNHEY and CDR2 SVGAGI come from the germline V gene. V lost 7 bases and J 5 bases, leaving 14 bases between the germline ends. This chain's CDR3 is CASNWGAGTEAFF. For the CDR3, the DNA is TGTGCCAGCAATTGGGGGGCAGGGACTGAAGCTTTCTTT.

The chain recombines TRBV5-1 with TRBJ2-1; 8 bases line up with TRBD2. Trimming cost V 5 bases and J 0 bases; bases outside gene matches: 7. The CDR3 runs to 16 residues. Germline loops: CDR1 SGHRS, CDR2 YFSETQ. The CDR3 coding sequence is TGCGCCAGCAGTCAGTTAGCGGGAATCTCCTACAATGAGCAGTTCTTC. Residues: CASSQLAGISYNEQFF.

The chain couples TRBV28 to TRBJ2-2; 10 positions match TRBD1. Germline CDR1 reads MDHEN; CDR2 reads SYDVKM. With 3 bases clipped from V and 3 bases from J, the junction kept 4 bases outside the gene matches. The CDR3 length is 16 residues. The CDR3 loop reads CASSLEGTGDTGELFF. The CDR3, as DNA: TGTGCCAGCAGTTTGGAGGGGACAGGGGACACCGGGGAGCTGTTTTTT.

The chain couples TRBV28 to TRBJ1-2; no firm D call. This CDR3 has 14 amino acids. V was pared by 7 bases and J by 6 bases, with 18 bases between. The germline V gene encodes CDR1 MDHEN and CDR2 SYDVKM. DNA of the CDR3: TGTGCCAGCAATTACGCAACCCCGGGCAATGGCTACACCTTC. Its protein is CASNYATPGNGYTF.

J is TRBJ2-3 and V is TRBV4-1; D ambiguous. V was clipped by 1 base and J by 8 bases, with 22 bases between them. This CDR3 spans 17 amino acids. Germline values: CDR1 MGHRA, CDR2 YSYEKL. The CDR3 loop reads CASSQGPLIEFPTTQYF. As DNA, the CDR3 is TGCGCCAGCAGCCAAGGCCCTCTTATCGAGTTCCCCACTACGCAGTATTTT.

This chain connects TRBV28 to TRBJ2-7; a weak D match, TRBD2 (6 bases). V lost 5 bases, J lost 4 bases, and 12 bases lay in between. This CDR3 comprises 13 residues. CDR1 is MDHEN, CDR2 SYDVKM, per germline. This chain's CDR3 is CASSPHGGYEQYF. The CDR3 DNA is TGTGCCAGCAGTCCACACGGGGGATACGAGCAGTACTTC.

The V and J genes are TRBV19 and TRBJ1-1, with TRBD1 matching 10 bases. This CDR3 spans 17 amino acids. Germline CDR1 is LNHDA and CDR2 is SQIVND (reference sequence). The V and J ends lost 8 bases and 1 base, in that order; junction bases with no gene match: 13. CDR3 in amino acids: CASPMKRQGAGNTEAFF. In DNA, the CDR3 is TGTGCCAGTCCCATGAAGAGACAGGGGGCGGGGAACACTGAAGCTTTCTTT.

The gene calls are TRBV5-4 and TRBJ1-1; the D gene is possibly TRBD1 (5 bases). CDR3 length: 13 amino acids. Germline lookup yields CDR1 SGHNT and CDR2 YYREEE (reference sequence). Trimming removed 1 base at V and 7 bases at J, with 11 bases between. Here the CDR3 DNA reads TGTGCCAGCAGCTTGAGGGGCGTGCGTGAAGCTTTCTTT. Translating gives CASSLRGVREAFF.